This entry concerns a single T cell receptor (beta chain). The antigen is not known. Germline CDR1 is SGHNT and CDR2 is YYREEE (reference sequence). Trimming removed 4 bases from V and 0 bases from J, with 11 bases in between. This CDR3 has 14 amino acids. This sample was taken from a study of shared clonotypes between healthy human individuals. Study at large: Researchers drew samples from a couple of women and a few men aged 18 to 49. CD4 naive cells filled three plates per donor, CD4 memory three, CD8 naive two and CD8 memory one. Findings of the study overall: The generation probabilities recorded for non-shared clonotypes fell below those of clonotypes shared by all four donors.

Sequencing used immunoSEQ multiplex PCR; TCRdb keeps in-frame clones, though not all of them. The data contain roughly 1 million clones, approximately 70% of them seen just once; the ten biggest clones take up around 1.4%. The clonotype comes from a man aged 18 to 29 in good health. Sequences were obtained from memory CD4+ T cells sorted from blood. Documented subset: CD45RA-negative fraction. The chain couples TRBV5-4 to TRBJ2-7; D remains ambiguous. The CDR3 protein is CASSPRTDSYEQYF. The CDR3 nucleotides are TGTGCCAGCAGCCCCAGGACGGACTCCTACGAGCAGTACTTC. Full variable domain (rest looked up from reference TRBV5-4 and TRBJ2-7): ETGVTQSPTHLIKTRGQQVTLRCSSQSGHNTVSWYQQALGQGPQFIFQYYREEENGRGNFPPRFSGLQFPNYSSELNVNALELDDSALYLCASSPRTDSYEQYFGPGTRLTVT.